This T cell receptor beta chain comes out of a study of blood T cell repertoires in COVID-19. The wider study: COVID-19 samples, acute and convalescent, were from the United States, Italy and Spain. The cDNA or gDNA used as material had been derived from T cells, B-cell-depleted T cells, or PBMCs.

CDR1 and CDR2 from the germline V gene are SGHTA and FQGNSA. With V trimmed by 6 bases and J by 2 bases, 5 bases remained unmatched. The CDR3 contains 15 residues. Original processing notes: Amplification of reference gene primers provided the estimated nucleated cell counts. Here immunoSEQ multiplex PCR was the method, and the copy in TCRdb shows in-frame clones only, minus some. The V and J calls and clone size come from that table; D and trimming were worked out from the DNA. The repertoire holds 150,000 or so clones, 80% to 90% seen once, with roughly a tenth in the top ten. The table lists this clone with a few counts.

The clonotype comes from a human donor in a cohort sampled during active COVID-19. The V and J genes are TRBV7-2 and TRBJ1-5; 9 nucleotides line up with TRBD1. Sequencing was performed on peripheral blood. The CDR3 coding sequence is TGTGCCAGCAGGCTAGACAGGGGGGGCAATCAGCCCCAGCATTTT. This sequence encodes CASRLDRGGNQPQHF.